The entry below describes one T cell receptor beta chain. The germline gives CDR1 SGHDT, CDR2 YYEEEE. This CDR3 has 14 residues. V trimming: 0 bases; J trimming: 3 bases; junction bases outside the gene matches: 0. This sample was taken from a study of technical replicates of blood from several donors. Here immunoSEQ multiplex PCR was the method, and the copy in TCRdb shows in-frame clones only, minus some. The sample has roughly 68,000 clones, roughly nine tenths seen once. This clonotype was obtained from a human donor in good health. Some clones in this sample may be carry-over from other donors' samples. V gene TRBV5-6 combines with J gene TRBJ1-1, with TRBD1 matching 9 bases. Sequenced sample: PBMCs. CDR3 DNA: TGTGCCAGCAGCTTGGGGACAGGGGACACTGAAGCTTTCTTT. Translation: CASSLGTGDTEAFF.